The TCR beta chain described here comes from a study of cytomegalovirus exposure and HLA in healthy donors. Study-wide results and caveats: Most likely, a cluster of highly shared sequence variants arose as a sequencing artifact. The dataset shows that most TCR sequences were rare, while some public TCRs occurred in many donors. The listing of roughly 160 TCR beta chains classed them as cytomegalovirus-associated.

The V gene lost 5 bases and the J gene lost 3 bases, with 5 bases spanning the gap. This CDR3 comprises 11 residues. Germline lookup yields CDR1 SGHVS and CDR2 FQNEAQ. For this clone: Its antigen is unknown.

PCR employed 60 Vbeta and 13 Jbeta primers. TCRdb's table, derived via immunoSEQ multiplex PCR, lists solely in-frame clones and lacks some. The table shows about 130,000 clones, with around 86% occurring only once. The V and J genes are TRBV7-8 and TRBJ2-7; the D is unclear. What was sequenced was PBMCs. This TCR was sampled from a man aged 18 to 35 in good health and CMV-seronegative. CDR3 coding DNA: TGTGCCAGCAGCGTATACTACGAGCAGTACTTC. Translating it yields CASSVYYEQYF.